The 10 T cell receptor beta chains below come from one sample, sequenced in a study of radiation and T cells in renal cell carcinoma. Sequencing used immunoSEQ multiplex PCR; TCRdb keeps in-frame clones, though not all of them. The sample gives about 25,000 clones, 55% to 70% of which show up once; approximately 23% is in the top ten. The treatment here: treatment-naive control, cytoreductive nephrectomy. Material: tumor tissue, obtained from a patient whose treatment was nephrectomy without radiotherapy. These receptors came from a man aged 35-49 years with renal cell carcinoma.

This clone is a singleton in its sample. The chain combines TRBV6-5 with TRBJ2-7; possible D gene TRBD1, 6 bases. V shed 7 bases and J shed 3 bases, with 13 bases lying between them. The CDR3 is 13 residues long. The germline CDR1 and CDR2 sequences are MNHEY and SVGAGI. Written as DNA, the CDR3 is TGTGCCAGCATCAGGAAGACAGGCTACGAGCAGTACGTC. It yields the protein CASIRKTGYEQYV.

The genes are TRBV19 and TRBJ2-1; possibly TRBD1 for D (5 bases). CDR1 is LNHDA, CDR2 SQIVND, per germline (reference sequence). There are 13 residues in the CDR3. Trimming left V 5 bases short and J 9 bases short, with 14 bases between. The CDR3 here is CASSLRVGFEQFF. CDR3 in DNA: TGTGCCAGTAGTCTCAGGGTGGGTTTTGAGCAGTTCTTC.

V gene TRBV11-3 combines with J gene TRBJ2-3; D is possibly TRBD1 or TRBD2 (5 bases each). Trimming removed 2 bases at V and 4 bases at J, with 7 bases between. Germline-derived CDR1 and CDR2 are SGHNT and YENEEA. The CDR3 sequence is 13 residues long. The CDR3 reads CASSLRDPDTQYF. CDR3 coding DNA: TGTGCCAGCAGCTTAAGGGACCCAGATACGCAGTATTTT.

In its sample, this clone was seen a few times. CDR3 region: CASSLEGAFNSPLHF. CDR3 bases: TGTGCCAGCAGCTTGGAGGGGGCCTTTAATTCACCCCTCCACTTT. The J gene is TRBJ1-6, the V gene TRBV7-2; TRBD1 agrees at 7 bases. V shed 3 bases and J 6 bases; nucleotides not matched to a gene: 5. CDR1 is SGHTA and CDR2 is FQGNSA in the germline V gene. This CDR3 spans 15 amino acids.

The gene calls are TRBV19 and TRBJ1-1; no firm D call. Trimming shortened V by 6 bases and J by 3 bases, and 14 bases separated the two germline ends. The germline CDR1 and CDR2 sequences are LNHDA and SQIVND (reference sequence). The length of the CDR3 is 14 residues. CDR3 in amino acids: CASRRDPIYTEAFF. The CDR3 DNA follows: TGTGCCAGTAGGCGGGATCCAATATACACTGAAGCTTTCTTT.

The rearrangement uses TRBV10-3 and TRBJ2-3; a weak D match, TRBD2 (7 bases). Trimming took 10 bases from V and 4 from J, leaving 15 bases between them. This CDR3 has 13 amino acids. The germline CDR1 and CDR2 sequences are ENHRY and SYGVKD. Here the CDR3 DNA reads TGTGCCACCTCAAGGGGGGGGGCAGATACGCAGTATTTT. It encodes CATSRGGADTQYF.

The chain uses TRBV27 and TRBJ1-1, with TRBD1 matching over 11 bases. Per germline, CDR1 MNHEY and CDR2 SMNVEV (reference sequence). CDR3 length equals 14 residues. V was pared by 2 bases and J by 8 bases, with 4 bases of the junction left unmatched. CDR3: CASSLGDRGNEAFF. CDR3 sequence (DNA): TGTGCCAGCAGTTTAGGGGACAGGGGGAACGAAGCTTTCTTT.

This clone came up a few times. This chain joins TRBV7-9 and TRBJ1-2; D may be TRBD1 (5 bases). The CDR3 spans 12 residues. CDR1 and CDR2 from the germline V gene are SEHNR and FQNEAQ (reference sequence). The V end lost 5 bases, the J end lost 7 bases, and 11 bases lay between the germline ends. The CDR3 region has the DNA TGTGCCAGCAGCAGCCAACAGGCTGGCTACACCTTC. Translated: CASSSQQAGYTF.

This clone was recorded a few times. This rearrangement joins TRBV4-1 to TRBJ1-4, with D unclear. The CDR3 runs to 13 residues. Trimming pared 0 bases from V and 6 bases from J, leaving 5 bases between. CDR1 is MGHRA, CDR2 YSYEKL, per germline. The CDR3 loop reads CASSQDKDEKLFF. CDR3 nucleotide sequence: TGCGCCAGCAGCCAAGACAAGGATGAAAAACTGTTTTTT.

The chain uses TRBV6-6 and TRBJ1-1; tentatively, D is TRBD1 (6 bases). V lost 3 bases and J 1 base, leaving 9 bases between the germline ends. From germline, CDR1 is MNHNY and CDR2 SVGAGI (reference sequence). The CDR3 has 14 residues. The CDR3 loop is CASSYGGANTEAFF. CDR3 DNA sequence: TGTGCCAGCAGTTATGGGGGGGCGAACACTGAAGCTTTCTTT.